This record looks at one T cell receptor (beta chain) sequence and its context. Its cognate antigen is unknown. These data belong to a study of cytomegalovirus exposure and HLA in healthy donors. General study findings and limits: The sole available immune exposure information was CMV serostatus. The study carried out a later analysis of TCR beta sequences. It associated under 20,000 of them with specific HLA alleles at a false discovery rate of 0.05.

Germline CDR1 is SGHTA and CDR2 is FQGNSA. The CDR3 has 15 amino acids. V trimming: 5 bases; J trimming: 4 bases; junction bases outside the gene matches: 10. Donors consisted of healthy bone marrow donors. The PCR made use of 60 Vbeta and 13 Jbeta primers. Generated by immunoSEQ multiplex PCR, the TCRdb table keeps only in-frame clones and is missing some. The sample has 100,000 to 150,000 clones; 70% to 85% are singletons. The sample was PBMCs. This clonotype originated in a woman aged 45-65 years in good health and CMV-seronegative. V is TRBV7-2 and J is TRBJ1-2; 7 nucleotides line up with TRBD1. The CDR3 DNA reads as TGTGCCAGCAGCGAATCCTCAGGGGGTATCTATGGCTACACCTTC. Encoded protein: CASSESSGGIYGYTF. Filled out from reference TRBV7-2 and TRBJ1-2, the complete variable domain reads GAGVSQSPSNKVTEKGKDVELRCDPISGHTALYWYRQSLGQGLEFLIYFQGNSAPDKSGLPSDRFSAERTGGSVSTLTIQRTQQEDSAVYLCASSESSGGIYGYTFGSGTRLTVV.